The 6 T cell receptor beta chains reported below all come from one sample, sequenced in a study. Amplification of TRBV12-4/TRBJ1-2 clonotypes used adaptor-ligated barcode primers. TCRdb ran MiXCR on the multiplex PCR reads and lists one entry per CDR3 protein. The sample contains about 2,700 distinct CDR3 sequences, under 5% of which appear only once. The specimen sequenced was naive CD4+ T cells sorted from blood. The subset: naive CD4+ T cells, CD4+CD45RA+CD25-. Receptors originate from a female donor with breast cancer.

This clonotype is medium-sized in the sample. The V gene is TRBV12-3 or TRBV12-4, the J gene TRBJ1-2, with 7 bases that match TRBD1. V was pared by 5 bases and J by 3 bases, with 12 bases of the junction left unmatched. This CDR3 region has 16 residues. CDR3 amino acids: CASSEMTGTAYYGYTF. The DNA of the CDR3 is TGTGCCAGCAGTGAAATGACAGGGACGGCATACTATGGCTACACCTTC.

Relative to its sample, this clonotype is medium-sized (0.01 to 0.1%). Here the CDR3 reads CASSPYRGQGGYTF. CDR3 DNA sequence: TGTGCCAGCAGTCCGTACAGGGGACAAGGCGGCTACACCTTC. The chain has TRBV12-3 or TRBV12-4 and TRBJ1-2, with 7 nucleotides matching TRBD1. Losses at the gene ends were 5 bases for V and 8 bases for J; bases not matched to a gene: 11. This CDR3 contains 14 residues.

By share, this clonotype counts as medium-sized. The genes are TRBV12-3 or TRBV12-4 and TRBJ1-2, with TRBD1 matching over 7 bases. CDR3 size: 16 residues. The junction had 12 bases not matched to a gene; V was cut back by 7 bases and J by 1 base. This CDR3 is CASTKFGTVVNYGYTF. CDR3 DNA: TGTGCCAGCACCAAATTCGGGACAGTTGTTAACTATGGCTACACCTTC.

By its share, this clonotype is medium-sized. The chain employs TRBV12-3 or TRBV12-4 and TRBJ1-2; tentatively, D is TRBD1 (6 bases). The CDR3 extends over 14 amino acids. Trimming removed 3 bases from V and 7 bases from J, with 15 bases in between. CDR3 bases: TGTGCCAGCAGTTTCGGACAGTCCTTTGGTGGCTACACCTTC. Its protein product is CASSFGQSFGGYTF.

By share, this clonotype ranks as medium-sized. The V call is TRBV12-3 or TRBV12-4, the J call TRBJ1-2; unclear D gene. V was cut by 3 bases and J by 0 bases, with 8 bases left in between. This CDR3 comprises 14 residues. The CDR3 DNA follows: TGTGCCAGCAGTTTTGACAATCCTAACTATGGCTACACCTTC. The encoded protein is CASSFDNPNYGYTF.

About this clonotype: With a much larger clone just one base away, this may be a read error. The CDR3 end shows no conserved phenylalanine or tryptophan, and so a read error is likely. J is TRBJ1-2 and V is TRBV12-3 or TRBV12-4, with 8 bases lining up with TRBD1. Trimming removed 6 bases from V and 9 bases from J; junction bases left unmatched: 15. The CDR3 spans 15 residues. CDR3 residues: CASSREGQGWGSYTS. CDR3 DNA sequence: TGTGCCAGCAGCCGAGAAGGACAGGGCTGGGGTAGCTACACCTCC.